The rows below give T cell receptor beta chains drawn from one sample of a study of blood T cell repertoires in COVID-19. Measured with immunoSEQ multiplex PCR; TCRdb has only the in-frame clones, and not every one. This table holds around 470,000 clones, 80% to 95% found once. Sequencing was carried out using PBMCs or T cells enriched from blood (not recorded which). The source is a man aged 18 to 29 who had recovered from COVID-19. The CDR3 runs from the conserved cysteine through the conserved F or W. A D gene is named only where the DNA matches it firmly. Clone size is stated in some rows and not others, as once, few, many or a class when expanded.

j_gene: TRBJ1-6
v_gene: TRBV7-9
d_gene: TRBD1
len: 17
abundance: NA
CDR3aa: CASSGLRQGLNNSPLHF
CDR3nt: TGTGCCAGCAGTGGATTACGACAGGGGCTTAATAATTCACCCCTCCACTTT

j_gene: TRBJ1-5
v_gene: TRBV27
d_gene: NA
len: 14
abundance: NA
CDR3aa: CASSLTAIHQPQHF
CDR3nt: TGTGCCAGCAGTTTGACAGCGATTCATCAGCCCCAGCATTTT

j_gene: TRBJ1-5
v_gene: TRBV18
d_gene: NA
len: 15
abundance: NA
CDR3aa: CASSPPWAGDQPQHF
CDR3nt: TGTGCCAGCTCACCACCGTGGGCAGGGGATCAGCCCCAGCATTTT

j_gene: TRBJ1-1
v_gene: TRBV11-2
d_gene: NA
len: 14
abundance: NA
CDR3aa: CASSLERVNTEAFF
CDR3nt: TGTGCCAGCAGCTTAGAAAGAGTGAACACTGAAGCTTTCTTT

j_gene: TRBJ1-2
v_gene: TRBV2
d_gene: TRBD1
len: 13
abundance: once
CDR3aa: CASPDRVHYGYTF
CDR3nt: TGTGCCAGCCCAGACAGGGTACACTATGGCTACACCTTC

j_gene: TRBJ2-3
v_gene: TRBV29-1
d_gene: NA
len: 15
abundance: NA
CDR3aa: CSVAGSLRGTDTQYF
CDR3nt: TGCAGCGTTGCCGGGAGCTTGAGGGGCACAGATACGCAGTATTTT

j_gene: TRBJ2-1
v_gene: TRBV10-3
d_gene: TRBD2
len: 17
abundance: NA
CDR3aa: CAIGLAGGSGSYNEQFF
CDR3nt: TGTGCCATCGGACTAGCGGGAGGGTCGGGCTCCTACAATGAGCAGTTCTTC

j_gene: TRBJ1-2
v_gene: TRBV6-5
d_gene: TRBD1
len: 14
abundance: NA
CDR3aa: CASSTTGTGKGYTF
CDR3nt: TGTGCCAGCAGCACTACCGGGACAGGGAAGGGCTACACCTTC

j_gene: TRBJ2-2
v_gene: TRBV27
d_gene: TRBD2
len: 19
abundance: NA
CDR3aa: CASSLTGLAGLSNTGELFF
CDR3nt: TGTGCCAGCAGTTTAACGGGACTAGCGGGTCTTTCGAACACCGGGGAGCTGTTTTTT

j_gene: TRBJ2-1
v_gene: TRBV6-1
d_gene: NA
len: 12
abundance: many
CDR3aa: CASSESGLEQFF
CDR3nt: TGTGCCAGCAGTGAATCAGGCCTTGAGCAGTTCTTC

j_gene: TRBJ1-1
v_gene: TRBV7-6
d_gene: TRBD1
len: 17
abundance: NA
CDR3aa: CASSLEAGQGADTEAFF
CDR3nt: TGTGCCAGCAGCTTAGAAGCCGGACAGGGGGCGGACACTGAAGCTTTCTTT

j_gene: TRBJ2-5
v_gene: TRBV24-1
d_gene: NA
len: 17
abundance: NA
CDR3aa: CATSDLWAGWKPETQYF
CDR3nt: TGTGCCACCAGTGATTTGTGGGCAGGGTGGAAACCAGAGACCCAGTACTTC

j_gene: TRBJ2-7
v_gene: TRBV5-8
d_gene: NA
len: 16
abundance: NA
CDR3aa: CASSARPGYELNEQYF
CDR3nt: TGTGCCAGCAGCGCTCGTCCAGGGTACGAATTAAACGAGCAGTACTTC

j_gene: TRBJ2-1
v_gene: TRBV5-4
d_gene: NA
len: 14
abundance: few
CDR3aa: CASSSGGPYNEQFF
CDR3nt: TGTGCCAGCAGCTCGGGGGGCCCTTACAATGAGCAGTTCTTC

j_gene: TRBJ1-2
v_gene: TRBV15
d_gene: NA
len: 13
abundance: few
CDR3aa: CATSSPGRVGYTF
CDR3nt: TGTGCCACCAGCAGTCCGGGGAGGGTTGGCTACACCTTC

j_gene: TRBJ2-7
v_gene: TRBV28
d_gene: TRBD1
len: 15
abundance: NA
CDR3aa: CASQFRDSRTYEQYF
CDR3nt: TGTGCCAGCCAATTCCGGGACAGCAGGACCTACGAGCAGTACTTC

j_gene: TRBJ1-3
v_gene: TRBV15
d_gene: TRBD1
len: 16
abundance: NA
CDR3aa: CATSGSGTGNPNTIYF
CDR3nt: TGTGCCACCAGCGGATCCGGGACAGGGAATCCGAACACCATATATTTT

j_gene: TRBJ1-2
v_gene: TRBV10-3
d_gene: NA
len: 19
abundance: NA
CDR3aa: CAISESGAQQGQGVHGYTF
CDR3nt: TGTGCCATCAGTGAGTCGGGGGCTCAGCAGGGACAAGGAGTACATGGCTACACCTTC

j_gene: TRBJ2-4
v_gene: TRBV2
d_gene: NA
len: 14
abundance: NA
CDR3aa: CASSPWAGKNIQYF
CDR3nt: TGTGCCAGCAGCCCCTGGGCCGGCAAAAACATTCAGTACTTC

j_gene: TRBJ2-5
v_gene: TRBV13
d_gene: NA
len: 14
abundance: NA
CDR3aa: CASSARGLGETQYF
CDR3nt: TGTGCCAGCAGCGCCAGGGGATTGGGAGAGACCCAGTACTTC

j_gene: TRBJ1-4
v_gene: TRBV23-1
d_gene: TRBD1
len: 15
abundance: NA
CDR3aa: CASSHSWDRDEKLFF
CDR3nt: TGCGCCAGCAGTCATTCATGGGACAGGGATGAAAAACTGTTTTTT

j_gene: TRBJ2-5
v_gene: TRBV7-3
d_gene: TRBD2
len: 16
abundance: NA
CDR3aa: CASSHRGSGGQETQYF
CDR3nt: TGTGCCAGCAGCCACCGGGGGAGCGGGGGGCAAGAGACCCAGTACTTC

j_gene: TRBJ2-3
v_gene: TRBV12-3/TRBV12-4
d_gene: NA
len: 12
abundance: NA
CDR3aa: CASSGTVDTQYF
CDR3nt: TGTGCCAGCAGTGGGACTGTCGATACGCAGTATTTT

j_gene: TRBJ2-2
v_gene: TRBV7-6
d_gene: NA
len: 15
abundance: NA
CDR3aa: CASSLGSGGTGELFF
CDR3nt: TGTGCCAGCAGCTTAGGATCTGGGGGGACCGGGGAGCTGTTTTTT

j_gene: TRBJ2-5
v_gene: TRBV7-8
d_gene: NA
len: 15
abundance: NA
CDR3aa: CASSPNGGSQETQYF
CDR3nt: TGTGCCAGCAGCCCGAACGGGGGTTCGCAAGAGACCCAGTACTTC

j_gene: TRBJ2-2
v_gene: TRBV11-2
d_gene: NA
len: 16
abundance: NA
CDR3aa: CASSPLGGLDTGELFF
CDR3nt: TGTGCCAGCAGCCCCCTCGGGGGGCTGGACACCGGGGAGCTGTTTTTT

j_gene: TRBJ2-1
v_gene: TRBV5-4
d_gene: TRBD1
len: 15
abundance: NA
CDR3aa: CASSFGQGTYNEQFF
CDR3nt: TGTGCCAGCAGCTTTGGACAGGGAACCTACAATGAGCAGTTCTTC

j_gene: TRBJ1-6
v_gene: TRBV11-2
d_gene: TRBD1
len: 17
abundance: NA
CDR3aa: CASRNTGTGGYNSPLHF
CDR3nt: TGTGCCAGCAGGAACACCGGGACAGGGGGCTATAATTCACCCCTCCACTTT